This is a list of T cell receptor beta chains from one sample in a study of cytomegalovirus exposure and HLA in healthy donors. Assay: immunoSEQ multiplex PCR; the TCRdb copy retains only in-frame clones and omits some. The sample has 150,000 to 200,000 clones, 75% to 85% seen once. Sequencing was done on a sample of PBMCs. These receptor sequences come from a man in his fifties in good health and CMV-seropositive. Each CDR3 is given with its conserved first and last residue. Fields, in order: V gene, clone size, D gene, J gene, CDR3 protein, CDR3 DNA. A D gene is named only where the DNA matches it firmly. Clone size is given for some rows only: seen once, a few or many times, or a class if the clone is expanded.

V: TRBV11-2; size: -; D: -; J: TRBJ2-5; CDR3: CASSRTGTGHKETQYF; DNA: TGTGCCAGCAGCCGGACCGGAACGGGACATAAAGAGACCCAGTACTTC
V: TRBV27; size: -; D: TRBD1; J: TRBJ2-5; CDR3: CASSPWTGSQETQYF; DNA: TGTGCCAGCAGTCCCTGGACAGGATCCCAAGAGACCCAGTACTTC
V: TRBV15; size: -; D: -; J: TRBJ1-4; CDR3: CATSRDLSARGLAANEKLFF; DNA: TGTGCCACCAGCAGAGATCTGTCTGCGAGAGGGTTAGCGGCTAATGAAAAACTGTTTTTT
V: TRBV30; size: -; D: TRBD1; J: TRBJ1-2; CDR3: CACSNRGHGYTF; DNA: TGTGCCTGTTCGAACAGGGGGCATGGCTACACCTTC
V: TRBV4-3; size: few; D: -; J: TRBJ2-5; CDR3: CASSHRSTQGYGETQYF; DNA: TGCGCCAGCAGCCACAGGTCCACACAGGGTTATGGGGAGACCCAGTACTTC
V: TRBV5-1; size: -; D: TRBD2; J: TRBJ2-7; CDR3: CASSPTGGVDYEQYF; DNA: TGCGCCAGCAGCCCCACCGGGGGGGTAGACTACGAGCAGTACTTC
V: TRBV29-1; size: -; D: TRBD1; J: TRBJ1-4; CDR3: CSARTGANEKLFF; DNA: TGCAGCGCCCGAACAGGGGCTAATGAAAAACTGTTTTTT
V: TRBV11-3; size: -; D: -; J: TRBJ1-5; CDR3: CASSLEVGEGNQPQHF; DNA: TGTGCCAGCAGCTTAGAAGTAGGGGAGGGCAATCAGCCCCAGCATTTT
V: TRBV2; size: few; D: TRBD1; J: TRBJ1-2; CDR3: CASNRGYGYTF; DNA: TGTGCCAGCAACAGGGGCTATGGCTACACCTTC
V: TRBV28; size: -; D: TRBD1; J: TRBJ2-3; CDR3: CASSSRDREADTQYF; DNA: TGTGCCAGCAGTTCCCGGGACAGGGAGGCAGATACGCAGTATTTT
V: TRBV2; size: -; D: TRBD1; J: TRBJ2-3; CDR3: CASSEALGQGFSEDTQYF; DNA: TGTGCCAGCAGTGAAGCGCTCGGACAGGGTTTTTCTGAAGATACGCAGTATTTT
V: TRBV28; size: -; D: TRBD1; J: TRBJ1-1; CDR3: CASTLDRVGAEAFF; DNA: TGTGCCAGCACCCTCGACAGGGTAGGGGCTGAAGCTTTCTTT
V: TRBV10-3; size: -; D: TRBD2; J: TRBJ2-7; CDR3: CANRGGDNYEQYF; DNA: TGTGCCAACCGGGGGGGGGATAACTACGAGCAGTACTTC
V: TRBV7-2; size: -; D: TRBD2; J: TRBJ2-5; CDR3: CASSKGLAGGEETQYF; DNA: TGTGCCAGCAGCAAGGGACTAGCGGGAGGGGAAGAGACCCAGTACTTC
V: TRBV5-4; size: -; D: TRBD2; J: TRBJ2-5; CDR3: CASSPGRAETQYF; DNA: TGTGCCAGCAGCCCAGGGAGGGCAGAGACCCAGTACTTC
V: TRBV7-2; size: -; D: -; J: TRBJ2-1; CDR3: CASSLSFTGSHEQFF; DNA: TGTGCCAGCAGCTTATCTTTTACAGGGAGCCATGAGCAGTTCTTC
V: TRBV2; size: -; D: TRBD1; J: TRBJ1-2; CDR3: CASSRGQGEDGYTF; DNA: TGTGCCAGCAGTAGAGGACAGGGGGAAGATGGCTACACCTTC
V: TRBV4-2; size: -; D: -; J: TRBJ1-5; CDR3: CASSQDEVRGDQPQHF; DNA: TGTGCCAGCAGCCAAGATGAAGTACGGGGTGATCAGCCCCAGCATTTT
V: TRBV7-9; size: -; D: TRBD2; J: TRBJ2-7; CDR3: CASSPAGVIIARNEQYF; DNA: TGTGCCAGCAGCCCGGCGGGAGTTATAATAGCCAGGAACGAGCAGTACTTC
V: TRBV25-1; size: -; D: TRBD1; J: TRBJ1-6; CDR3: CASTYSGQYNSPLHF; DNA: TGTGCCAGCACCTATTCGGGACAGTATAATTCACCCCTCCACTTT
V: TRBV6-5; size: -; D: -; J: TRBJ1-5; CDR3: CASSSQMGNQPQHF; DNA: TGTGCCAGCAGTAGCCAAATGGGCAATCAGCCCCAGCATTTT
V: TRBV5-1; size: -; D: -; J: TRBJ2-2; CDR3: CASSLEAGPGELFF; DNA: TGCGCCAGCAGCTTGGAGGCGGGACCCGGGGAGCTGTTTTTT
V: TRBV10-1; size: -; D: TRBD1; J: TRBJ1-1; CDR3: CASSDGSLRGRTEAFF; DNA: TGCGCCAGCAGTGACGGGTCCCTAAGGGGGCGAACTGAAGCTTTCTTT
V: TRBV11-2; size: -; D: -; J: TRBJ1-1; CDR3: CASSLSYQNTEAFF; DNA: TGTGCCAGCAGCTTGTCCTACCAGAACACTGAAGCTTTCTTT
V: TRBV11-1; size: few; D: TRBD1; J: TRBJ2-2; CDR3: CASSWDRGGSGAGELFF; DNA: TGTGCCAGCAGCTGGGACAGGGGTGGTTCGGGAGCCGGGGAGCTGTTTTTT
V: TRBV10-3; size: -; D: -; J: TRBJ2-4; CDR3: CAILDRKVSLAKNIQYF; DNA: TGTGCCATCCTCGACAGGAAAGTGTCCTTAGCCAAAAACATTCAGTACTTC
V: TRBV5-1; size: -; D: -; J: TRBJ1-5; CDR3: CASSLDSSHSQPQHF; DNA: TGCGCCAGCAGCTTGGACAGTTCCCACAGTCAGCCCCAGCATTTT
V: TRBV6-6; size: -; D: TRBD2; J: TRBJ2-7; CDR3: CASSYSRASGSYEQYF; DNA: TGTGCCAGCAGTTACTCGAGAGCTAGCGGGAGTTACGAGCAGTACTTC
V: TRBV15; size: -; D: TRBD2; J: TRBJ2-1; CDR3: CATSRDGTSGNEQFF; DNA: TGTGCCACCAGCAGAGATGGGACTAGCGGCAATGAGCAGTTCTTC
V: TRBV12-5; size: -; D: -; J: TRBJ2-3; CDR3: CASARGAPTDTQYF; DNA: TGTGCTAGTGCCCGGGGGGCTCCCACAGATACGCAGTATTTT
V: TRBV15; size: -; D: TRBD1; J: TRBJ2-7; CDR3: CATSRNSGTAYEQYF; DNA: TGTGCCACCAGCAGAAACTCCGGGACAGCCTACGAGCAGTACTTC